What follows is one T cell receptor (beta chain) and its context. Antigen specificity is unknown. The record originates from a study of CD8 T cells in Susac syndrome. Study-level points and caveats: As acknowledged by the study, its TCR sequencing and HLA analysis included a relatively small number of individuals.

Random-hexamer reverse transcription was applied to roughly 0.5 to 1 ug RNA. Coverage of TCR beta CDR3 amplification by immunoSEQ multiplex PCR extended to 54 Vbeta and 13 Jbeta. Using its own MiXCR run on the immunoSEQ multiplex PCR reads, TCRdb lists one record per CDR3 protein. Here the sample spans about 280,000 distinct CDR3 sequences, 85% being singletons. Trimming took off 4 bases at V and 7 bases at J, with 11 bases between the two ends. The CDR3 runs to 13 residues. Germline assignment: CDR1 SGHTA and CDR2 FQGTGA. Sequencing was carried out using CD8+ T cells from PBMCs. The chain employs TRBV7-3 and TRBJ2-1; no definite D call. The TCR comes from a human donor with multiple sclerosis. The CDR3 DNA reads as TGTGCCAGCAGCTCCTCGACTCGGAATGAGCAGTTCTTC. Its translation: CASSSSTRNEQFF. The whole variable domain, filled in from reference TRBV7-3 and TRBJ2-1, reads GAGVSQTPSNKVTEKGKYVELRCDPISGHTALYWYRQSLGQGPEFLIYFQGTGAADDSGLPNDRFFAVRPEGSVSTLKIQRTERGDSAVYLCASSSSTRNEQFFGPGTRLTVL.